A single T cell receptor beta chain is shown here with its context. The target antigen is unknown. V dropped 1 base and J dropped 10; count of bases not matched to a gene: 12. Germline V lookup: CDR1 LGHNA, CDR2 YSLEER. The length of the CDR3 is 16 residues. Regarding time point: week 35, safety follow-up. Every vaccine dose comprised 300 ug of mutant IDH1 20-mer peptide plus topical imiquimod. The data were taken from a study of a mutant IDH1 vaccine in newly diagnosed glioma. Study summary: Former treatment meant radiotherapy, temozolomide, or both; the majority had gotten both. Study-level results: Of all patients, 93.3% showed vaccine-induced immune responses.

The protocol was immunoSEQ multiplex PCR, while the TCRdb copy is restricted to in-frame clones and leaves out a portion. Of about 65,000 clones listed, 75% to 85% are singletons. This receptor was obtained from a man aged 40-49 years with glioma. This chain joins TRBV4-3 and TRBJ2-3; TRBD2 matches at 9 bases. Specimen: PBMCs, collected from a glioma patient whose treatment included an IDH1 peptide vaccine. CDR3 residues: CASSQVGRGGFLPQYF. For the CDR3, the DNA is TGCGCCAGCAGCCAAGTTGGGCGGGGGGGCTTCTTACCGCAGTATTTT.